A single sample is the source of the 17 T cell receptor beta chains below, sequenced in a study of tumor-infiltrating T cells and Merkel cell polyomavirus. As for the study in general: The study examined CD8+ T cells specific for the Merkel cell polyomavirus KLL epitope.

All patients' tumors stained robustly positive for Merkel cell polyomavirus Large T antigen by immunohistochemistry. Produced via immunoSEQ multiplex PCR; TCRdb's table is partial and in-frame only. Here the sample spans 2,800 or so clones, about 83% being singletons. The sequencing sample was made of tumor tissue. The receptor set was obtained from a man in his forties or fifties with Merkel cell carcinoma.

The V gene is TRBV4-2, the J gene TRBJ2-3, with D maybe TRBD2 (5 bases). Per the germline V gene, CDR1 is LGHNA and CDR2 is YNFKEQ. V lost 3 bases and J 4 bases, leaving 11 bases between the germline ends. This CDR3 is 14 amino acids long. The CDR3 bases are TGTGCCAGCAGCCATGGCGGGTTTTCAGATACGCAGTATTTT. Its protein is CASSHGGFSDTQYF.

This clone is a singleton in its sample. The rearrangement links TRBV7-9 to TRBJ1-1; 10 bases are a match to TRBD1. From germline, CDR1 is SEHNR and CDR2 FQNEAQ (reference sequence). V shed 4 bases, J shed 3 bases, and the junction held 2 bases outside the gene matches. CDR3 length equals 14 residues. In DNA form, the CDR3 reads TGTGCCAGCAGCTCGGGACAGGGGTACACTGAAGCTTTCTTT. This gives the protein CASSSGQGYTEAFF.

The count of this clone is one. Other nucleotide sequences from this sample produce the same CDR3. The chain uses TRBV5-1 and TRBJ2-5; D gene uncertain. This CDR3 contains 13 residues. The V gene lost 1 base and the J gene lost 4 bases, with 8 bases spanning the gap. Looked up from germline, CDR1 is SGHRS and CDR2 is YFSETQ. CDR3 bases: TGCGCCAGCAGCTTGAATCAGCGAGAGACCCAGTACTTC. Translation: CASSLNQRETQYF.

The CDR3 region is CASSQGGSEAFF. The CDR3 nucleotides are TGTGCCAGCAGCCAGGGAGGCAGCGAAGCTTTCTTT. V gene TRBV7-8 combines with J gene TRBJ1-1; weak D call: TRBD1 (5 bases). This CDR3 has 12 amino acids. The ends were cut back, 5 bases at V and 8 bases at J, with 12 bases in the middle. The germline V gene has CDR1 SGHVS and CDR2 FQNEAQ. The full variable domain, with the rest looked up from reference TRBV7-8 and TRBJ1-1, is GAGVSQSPRYKVAKRGQDVALRCDPISGHVSLFWYQQALGQGPEFLTYFQNEAQLDKSGLPSDRFFAERPEGSVSTLKIQRTQQEDSAVYLCASSQGGSEAFFGQGTRLTVV.

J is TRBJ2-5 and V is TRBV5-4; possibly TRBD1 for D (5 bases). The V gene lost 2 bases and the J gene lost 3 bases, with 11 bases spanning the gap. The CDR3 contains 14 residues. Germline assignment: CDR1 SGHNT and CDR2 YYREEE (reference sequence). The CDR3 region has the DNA TGTGCCAGCAGCTTAGGGGCCCCCAAAGAGACCCAGTACTTC. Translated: CASSLGAPKETQYF.

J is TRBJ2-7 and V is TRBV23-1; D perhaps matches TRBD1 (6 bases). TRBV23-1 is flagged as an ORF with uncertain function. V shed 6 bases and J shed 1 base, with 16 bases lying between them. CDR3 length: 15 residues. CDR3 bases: TGCGCCAGCAGCCGTACAGGGTGGGAATCCTACGAGCAGTACTTC. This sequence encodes CASSRTGWESYEQYF.

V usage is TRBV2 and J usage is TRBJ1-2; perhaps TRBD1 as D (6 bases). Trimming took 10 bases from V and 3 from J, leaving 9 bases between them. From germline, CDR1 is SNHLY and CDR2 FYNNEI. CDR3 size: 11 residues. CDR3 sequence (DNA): TGTGCCAACAGACAGGACTATGGCTACACCTTC. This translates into CANRQDYGYTF.

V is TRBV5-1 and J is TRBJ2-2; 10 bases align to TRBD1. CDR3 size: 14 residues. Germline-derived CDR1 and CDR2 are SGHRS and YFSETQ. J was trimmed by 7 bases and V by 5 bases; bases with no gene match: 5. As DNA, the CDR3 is TGCGCCAGCAGTATGACAGGGGGCATCGGGGAGCTGTTTTTT. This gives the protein CASSMTGGIGELFF.

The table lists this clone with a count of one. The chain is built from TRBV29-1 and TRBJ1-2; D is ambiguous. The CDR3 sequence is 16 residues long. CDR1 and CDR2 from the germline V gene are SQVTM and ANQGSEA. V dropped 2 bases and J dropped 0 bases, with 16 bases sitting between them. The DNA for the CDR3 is TGCAGCGTTGAAAAGGCCAGGCTGGGAGCTAACTATGGCTACACCTTC. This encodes CSVEKARLGANYGYTF.

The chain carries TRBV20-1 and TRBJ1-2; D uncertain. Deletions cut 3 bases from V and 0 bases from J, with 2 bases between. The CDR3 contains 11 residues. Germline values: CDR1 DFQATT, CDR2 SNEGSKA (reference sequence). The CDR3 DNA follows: TGCAGTGCTAGCACTAACTATGGCTACACCTTC. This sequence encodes CSASTNYGYTF.

The CDR3 DNA follows: TGTGCCAGCTCACTGACAGAGAACACTGAAGCTTTCTTT. Its translation is CASSLTENTEAFF. This sequence joins TRBV18 and TRBJ1-1; maybe TRBD1 (5 bases). The V gene lost 4 bases and the J gene lost 1 base, with 7 bases spanning the gap. This CDR3 is 13 amino acids long. Germline CDR1 is KGHSH and CDR2 is LQKENI.

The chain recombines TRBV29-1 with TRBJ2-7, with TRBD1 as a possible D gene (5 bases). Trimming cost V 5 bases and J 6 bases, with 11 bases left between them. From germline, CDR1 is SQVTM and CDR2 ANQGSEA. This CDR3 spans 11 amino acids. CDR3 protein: CSVTGGGEQYF. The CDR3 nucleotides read TGCAGCGTTACAGGTGGCGGCGAGCAGTACTTC.

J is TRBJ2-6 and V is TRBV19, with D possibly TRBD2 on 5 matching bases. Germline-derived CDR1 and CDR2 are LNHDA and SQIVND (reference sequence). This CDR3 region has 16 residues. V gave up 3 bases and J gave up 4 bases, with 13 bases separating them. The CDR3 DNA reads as TGTGCCAGTAGTATTTTTCGGGGTATGGGGGCCAACGTCCTGACTTTC. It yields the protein CASSIFRGMGANVLTF.

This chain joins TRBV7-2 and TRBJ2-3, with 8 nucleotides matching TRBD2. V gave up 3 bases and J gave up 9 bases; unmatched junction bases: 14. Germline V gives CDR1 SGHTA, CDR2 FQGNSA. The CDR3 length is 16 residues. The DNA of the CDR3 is TGTGCCAGCAGCTTTTGGCTAGCGGTGGGCGGGGGGACGCAGTATTTT. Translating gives CASSFWLAVGGGTQYF.

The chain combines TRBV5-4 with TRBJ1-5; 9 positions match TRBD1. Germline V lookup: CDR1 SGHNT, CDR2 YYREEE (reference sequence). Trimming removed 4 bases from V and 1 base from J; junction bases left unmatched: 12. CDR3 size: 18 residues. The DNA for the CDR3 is TGTGCCAGCAGCACCGCGCCCGGACAGGGGATGAGCAATCAGCCCCAGCATTTT. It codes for CASSTAPGQGMSNQPQHF.

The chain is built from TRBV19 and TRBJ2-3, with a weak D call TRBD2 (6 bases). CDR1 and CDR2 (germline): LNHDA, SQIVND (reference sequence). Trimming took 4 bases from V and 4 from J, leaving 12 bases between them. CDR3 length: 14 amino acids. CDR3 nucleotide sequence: TGTGCCAGTAGTAAGTGGAGGGACCCAGATACGCAGTATTTT. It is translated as CASSKWRDPDTQYF. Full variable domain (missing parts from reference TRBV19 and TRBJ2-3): DGGITQSPKYLFRKEGQNVTLSCEQNLNHDAMYWYRQDPGQGLRLIYYSQIVNDFQKGDIAEGYSVSREKKESFPLTVTSAQKNPTAFYLCASSKWRDPDTQYFGPGTRLTVL.

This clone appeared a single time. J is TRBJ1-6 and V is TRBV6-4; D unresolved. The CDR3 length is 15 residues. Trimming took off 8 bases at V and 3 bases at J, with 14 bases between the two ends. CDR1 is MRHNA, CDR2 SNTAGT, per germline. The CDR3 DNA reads TGTGCCAGCGCTCCCTTTGGAGTCTATAATTCACCCCTCCACTTT. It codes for CASAPFGVYNSPLHF.